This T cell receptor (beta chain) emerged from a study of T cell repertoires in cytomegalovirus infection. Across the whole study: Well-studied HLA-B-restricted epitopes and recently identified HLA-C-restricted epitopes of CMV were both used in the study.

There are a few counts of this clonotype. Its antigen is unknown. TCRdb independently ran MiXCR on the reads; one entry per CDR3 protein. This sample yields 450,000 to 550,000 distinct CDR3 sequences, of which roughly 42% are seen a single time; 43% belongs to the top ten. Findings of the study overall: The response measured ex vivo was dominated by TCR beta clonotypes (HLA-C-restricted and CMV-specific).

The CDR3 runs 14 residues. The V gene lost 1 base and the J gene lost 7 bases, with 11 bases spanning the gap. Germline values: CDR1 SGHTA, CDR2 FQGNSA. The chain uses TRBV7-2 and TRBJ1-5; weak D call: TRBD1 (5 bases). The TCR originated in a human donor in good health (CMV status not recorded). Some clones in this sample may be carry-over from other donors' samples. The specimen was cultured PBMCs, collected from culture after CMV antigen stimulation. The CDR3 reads CASSLVGVYQPQHF. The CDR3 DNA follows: TGTGCCAGCAGCTTAGTGGGGGTGTACCAGCCCCAGCATTTT.